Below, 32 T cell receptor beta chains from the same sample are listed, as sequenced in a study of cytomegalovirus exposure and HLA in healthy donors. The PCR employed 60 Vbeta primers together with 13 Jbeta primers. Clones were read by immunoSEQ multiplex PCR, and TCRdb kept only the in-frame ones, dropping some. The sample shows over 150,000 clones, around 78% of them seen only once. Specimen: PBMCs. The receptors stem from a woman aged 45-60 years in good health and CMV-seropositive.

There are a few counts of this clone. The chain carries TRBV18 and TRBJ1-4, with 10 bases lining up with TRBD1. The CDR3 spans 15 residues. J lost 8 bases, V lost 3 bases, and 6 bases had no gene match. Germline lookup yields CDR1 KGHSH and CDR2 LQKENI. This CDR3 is CASSPPGQGSEKLFF. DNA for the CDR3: TGTGCCAGCTCACCTCCGGGACAGGGGAGCGAAAAACTGTTTTTT.

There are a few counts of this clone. CDR3 amino acids: CASSPPLVTDTQYF. In DNA, the CDR3 is TGTGCCAGCTCACCACCGTTAGTCACAGATACGCAGTATTTT. V and J are TRBV18 and TRBJ2-3; D call uncertain. The CDR3 length is 14 residues. CDR1 and CDR2 from the germline V gene are KGHSH and LQKENI. Trimming cost V 0 bases and J 2 bases, with 6 bases left between them.

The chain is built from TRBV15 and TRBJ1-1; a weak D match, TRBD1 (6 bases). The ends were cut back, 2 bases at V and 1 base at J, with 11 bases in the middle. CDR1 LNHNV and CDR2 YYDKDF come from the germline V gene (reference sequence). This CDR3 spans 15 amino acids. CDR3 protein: CATSRSDRRNTEAFF. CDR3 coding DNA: TGTGCCACCAGCAGATCGGACAGACGGAACACTGAAGCTTTCTTT.

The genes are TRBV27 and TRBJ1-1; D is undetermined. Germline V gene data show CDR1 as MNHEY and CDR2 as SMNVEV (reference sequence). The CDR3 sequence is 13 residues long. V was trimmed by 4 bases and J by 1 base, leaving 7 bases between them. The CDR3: CASSSHRNTEAFF. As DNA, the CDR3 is TGTGCCAGCAGTTCCCACAGGAACACTGAAGCTTTCTTT.

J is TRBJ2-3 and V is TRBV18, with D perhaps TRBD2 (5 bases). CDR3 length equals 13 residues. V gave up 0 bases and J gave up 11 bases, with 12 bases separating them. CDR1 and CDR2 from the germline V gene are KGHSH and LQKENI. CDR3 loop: CASSPPAREGQYF. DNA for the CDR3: TGTGCCAGCTCACCACCGGCCCGGGAAGGGCAGTATTTT.

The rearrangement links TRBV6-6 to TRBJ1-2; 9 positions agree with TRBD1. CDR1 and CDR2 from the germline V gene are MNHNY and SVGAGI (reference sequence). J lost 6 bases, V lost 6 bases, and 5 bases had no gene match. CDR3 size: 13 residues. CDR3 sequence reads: CASSLTGGHGYTF. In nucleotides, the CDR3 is TGTGCCAGCAGCCTCACAGGGGGCCATGGCTACACCTTC.

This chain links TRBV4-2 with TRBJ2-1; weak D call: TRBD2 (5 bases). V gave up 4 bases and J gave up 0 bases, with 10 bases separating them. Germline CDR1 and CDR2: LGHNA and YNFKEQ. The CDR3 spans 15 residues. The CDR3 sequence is CASSLGTSSYNEQFF. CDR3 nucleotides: TGTGCCAGCAGCCTGGGAACTAGCTCCTACAATGAGCAGTTCTTC.

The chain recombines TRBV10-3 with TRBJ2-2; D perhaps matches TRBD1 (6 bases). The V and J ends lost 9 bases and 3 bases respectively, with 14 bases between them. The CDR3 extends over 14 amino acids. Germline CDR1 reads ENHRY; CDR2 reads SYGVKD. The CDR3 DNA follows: TGTGCCATTCGGGCCGAGGGGGACACCGGGGAGCTGTTTTTT. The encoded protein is CAIRAEGDTGELFF.

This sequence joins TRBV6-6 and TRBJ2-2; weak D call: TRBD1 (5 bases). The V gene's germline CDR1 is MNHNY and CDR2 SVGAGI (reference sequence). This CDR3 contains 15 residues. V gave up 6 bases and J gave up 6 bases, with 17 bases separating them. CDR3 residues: CASSPAGANAGELFF. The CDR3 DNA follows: TGTGCCAGCAGCCCCGCTGGGGCAAATGCCGGGGAGCTGTTTTTT.

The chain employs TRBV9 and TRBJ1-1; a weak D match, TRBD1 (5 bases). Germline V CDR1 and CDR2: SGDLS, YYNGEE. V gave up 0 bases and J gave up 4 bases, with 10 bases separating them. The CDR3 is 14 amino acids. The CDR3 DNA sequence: TGTGCCAGCAGCGTAGGTGGGGGGTTCACTGAAGCTTTCTTT. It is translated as CASSVGGGFTEAFF. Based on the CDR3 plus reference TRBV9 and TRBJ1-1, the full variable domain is DSGVTQTPKHLITATGQRVTLRCSPRSGDLSVYWYQQSLDQGLQFLIQYYNGEERAKGNILERFSAQQFPDLHSELNLSSLELGDSALYFCASSVGGGFTEAFFGQGTRLTVV.

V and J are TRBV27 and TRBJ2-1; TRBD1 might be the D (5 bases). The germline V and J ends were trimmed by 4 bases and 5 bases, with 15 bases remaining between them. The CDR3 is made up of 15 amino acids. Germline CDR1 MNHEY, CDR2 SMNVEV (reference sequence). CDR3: CASSSRAGFNNEQFF. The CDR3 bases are TGTGCCAGCAGTTCCAGGGCAGGGTTCAACAATGAGCAGTTCTTC.

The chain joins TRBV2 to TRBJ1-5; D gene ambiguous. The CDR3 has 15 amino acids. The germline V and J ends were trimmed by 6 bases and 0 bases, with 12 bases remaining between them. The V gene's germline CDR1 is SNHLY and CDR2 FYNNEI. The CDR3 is CASRLPGNSNQPQHF. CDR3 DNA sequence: TGTGCCAGCAGATTACCCGGGAATAGCAATCAGCCCCAGCATTTT.

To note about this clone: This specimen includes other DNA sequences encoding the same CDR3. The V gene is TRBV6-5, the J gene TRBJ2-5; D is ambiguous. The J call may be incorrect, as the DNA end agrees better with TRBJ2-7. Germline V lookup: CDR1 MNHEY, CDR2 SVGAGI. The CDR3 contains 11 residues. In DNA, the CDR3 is TGTGCCAGCAGTTACCTGTACGAGCAGTACTTC. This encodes CASSYLYEQYF.

CDR3 loop: CASLQGGSPNYGYTF. The CDR3 region has the DNA TGTGCCAGCCTCCAGGGTGGGTCGCCCAACTATGGCTACACCTTC. The V and J genes are TRBV6-1 and TRBJ1-2, with D perhaps TRBD1 (5 bases). Trimming cost V 8 bases and J 2 bases, with 18 bases left between them. Germline lookup yields CDR1 MNHNS and CDR2 SASEGT. CDR3 length: 15 residues.

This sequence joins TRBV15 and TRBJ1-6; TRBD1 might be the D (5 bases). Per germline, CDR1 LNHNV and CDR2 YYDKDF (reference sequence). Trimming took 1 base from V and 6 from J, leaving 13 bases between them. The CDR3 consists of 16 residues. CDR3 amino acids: CATSRAAGPFNSPLHF. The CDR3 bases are TGTGCCACCAGCAGAGCTGCAGGGCCTTTTAATTCACCCCTCCACTTT. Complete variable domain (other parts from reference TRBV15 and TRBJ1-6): DAMVIQNPRYQVTQFGKPVTLSCSQTLNHNVMYWYQQKSSQAPKLLFHYYDKDFNNEADTPDNFQSRRPNTSFCFLDIRSPGLGDTAMYLCATSRAAGPFNSPLHFGNGTRLTVT.

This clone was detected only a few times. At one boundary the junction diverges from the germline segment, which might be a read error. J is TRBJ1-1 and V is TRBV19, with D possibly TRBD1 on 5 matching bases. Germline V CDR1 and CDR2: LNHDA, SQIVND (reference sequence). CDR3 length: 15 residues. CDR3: CASSRPGPDYTKAFF. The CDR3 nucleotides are TGTGCCAGTAGTCGTCCGGGACCGGACTACACTAAAGCTTTCTTT.

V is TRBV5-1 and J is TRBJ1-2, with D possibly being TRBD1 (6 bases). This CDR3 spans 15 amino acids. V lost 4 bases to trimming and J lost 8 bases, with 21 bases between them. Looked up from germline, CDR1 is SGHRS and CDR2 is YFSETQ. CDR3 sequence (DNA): TGCGCCAGCAGCCCAACATGGGGGCCCGGTAAGGGCTACACCTTC. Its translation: CASSPTWGPGKGYTF.

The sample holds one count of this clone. The CDR3 bases are TGTGCCAGCAGCACTGGACAGGGGGACTATGGCTACACCTTC. Its translation is CASSTGQGDYGYTF. The chain joins TRBV4-2 to TRBJ1-2; the match to TRBD1 covers 10 bases. The germline V gene has CDR1 LGHNA and CDR2 YNFKEQ. V gave up 5 bases and J gave up 3 bases; unmatched junction bases: 3. This CDR3 region has 14 residues.

The CDR3 is CSAAGDRSYNEQFF. CDR3 nucleotide sequence: TGCAGCGCCGCAGGGGACAGGTCCTACAATGAGCAGTTCTTC. J is TRBJ2-1 and V is TRBV29-1; 8 positions agree with TRBD1. The CDR3 is 14 residues long. Germline-derived CDR1 and CDR2 are SQVTM and ANQGSEA. Trimming removed 7 bases from V and 1 base from J; junction bases left unmatched: 6.

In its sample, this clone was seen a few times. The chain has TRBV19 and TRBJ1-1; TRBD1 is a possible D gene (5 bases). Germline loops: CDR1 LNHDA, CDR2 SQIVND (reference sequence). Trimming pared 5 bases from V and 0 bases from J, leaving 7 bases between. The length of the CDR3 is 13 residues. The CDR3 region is CASSQGMNTEAFF. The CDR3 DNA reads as TGTGCCAGTAGTCAGGGAATGAACACTGAAGCTTTCTTT. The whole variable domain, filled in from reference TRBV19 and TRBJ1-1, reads DGGITQSPKYLFRKEGQNVTLSCEQNLNHDAMYWYRQDPGQGLRLIYYSQIVNDFQKGDIAEGYSVSREKKESFPLTVTSAQKNPTAFYLCASSQGMNTEAFFGQGTRLTVV.

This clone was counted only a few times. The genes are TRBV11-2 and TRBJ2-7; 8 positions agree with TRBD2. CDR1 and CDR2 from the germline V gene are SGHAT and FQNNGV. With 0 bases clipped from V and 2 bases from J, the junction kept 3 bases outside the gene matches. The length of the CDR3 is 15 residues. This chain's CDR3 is CASSLERGDAYEQYF. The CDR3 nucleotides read TGTGCCAGCAGCTTAGAGCGGGGGGATGCCTACGAGCAGTACTTC.

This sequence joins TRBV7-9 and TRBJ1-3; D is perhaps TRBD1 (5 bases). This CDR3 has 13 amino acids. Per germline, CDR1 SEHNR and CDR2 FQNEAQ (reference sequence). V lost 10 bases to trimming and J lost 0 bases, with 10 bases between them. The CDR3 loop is CAMGGSSGNTIYF. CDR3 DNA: TGTGCCATGGGGGGTTCCTCTGGAAACACCATATATTTT.

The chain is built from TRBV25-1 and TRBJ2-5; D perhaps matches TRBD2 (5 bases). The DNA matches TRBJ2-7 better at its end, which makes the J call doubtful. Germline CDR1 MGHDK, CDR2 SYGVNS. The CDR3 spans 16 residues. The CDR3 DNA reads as TGTGCCAGCAGTGAGATTGGGAGCACGGGTCTTTACGAGCAGTACTTC. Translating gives CASSEIGSTGLYEQYF.

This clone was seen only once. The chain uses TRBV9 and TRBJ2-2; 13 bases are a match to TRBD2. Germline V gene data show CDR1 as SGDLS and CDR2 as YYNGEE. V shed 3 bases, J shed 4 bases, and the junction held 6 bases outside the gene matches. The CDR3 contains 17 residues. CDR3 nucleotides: TGTGCCAGCAGCGCTCGACTAGCGGGGGGTGTCACCGGGGAGCTGTTTTTT. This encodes CASSARLAGGVTGELFF. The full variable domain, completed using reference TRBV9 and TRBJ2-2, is DSGVTQTPKHLITATGQRVTLRCSPRSGDLSVYWYQQSLDQGLQFLIQYYNGEERAKGNILERFSAQQFPDLHSELNLSSLELGDSALYFCASSARLAGGVTGELFFGEGSRLTVL.

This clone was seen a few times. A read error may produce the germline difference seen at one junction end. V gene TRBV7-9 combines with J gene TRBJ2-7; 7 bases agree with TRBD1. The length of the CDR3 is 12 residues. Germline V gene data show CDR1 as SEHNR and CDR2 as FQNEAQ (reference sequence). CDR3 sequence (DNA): TGTGCCAGCAGCCGGGGACAGTCACTAATACTCTTC. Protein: CASSRGQSLILF. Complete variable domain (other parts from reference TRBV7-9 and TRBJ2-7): DTGVSQNPRHKITKRGQNVTFRCDPISEHNRLYWYRQTLGQGPEFLTYFQNEAQLEKSRLLSDRFSAERPKGSFSTLEIQRTEQGDSAMYLCASSRGQSLILFGPGTRLTVT.

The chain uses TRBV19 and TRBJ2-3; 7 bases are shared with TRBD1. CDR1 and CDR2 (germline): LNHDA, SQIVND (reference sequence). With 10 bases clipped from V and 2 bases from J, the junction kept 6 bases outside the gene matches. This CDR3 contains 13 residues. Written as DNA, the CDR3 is TGTGCCACCCAGGGGGTCCACACAGATACGCAGTATTTT. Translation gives CATQGVHTDTQYF. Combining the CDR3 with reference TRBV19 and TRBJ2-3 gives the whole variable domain DGGITQSPKYLFRKEGQNVTLSCEQNLNHDAMYWYRQDPGQGLRLIYYSQIVNDFQKGDIAEGYSVSREKKESFPLTVTSAQKNPTAFYLCATQGVHTDTQYFGPGTRLTVL.

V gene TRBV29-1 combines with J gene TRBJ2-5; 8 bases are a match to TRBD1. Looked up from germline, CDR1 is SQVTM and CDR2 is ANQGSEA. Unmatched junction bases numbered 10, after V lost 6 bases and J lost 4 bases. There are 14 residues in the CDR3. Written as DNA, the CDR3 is TGCAGCGTCCGGACAGGGAAATTGGGAGAGACCCAGTACTTC. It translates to CSVRTGKLGETQYF.

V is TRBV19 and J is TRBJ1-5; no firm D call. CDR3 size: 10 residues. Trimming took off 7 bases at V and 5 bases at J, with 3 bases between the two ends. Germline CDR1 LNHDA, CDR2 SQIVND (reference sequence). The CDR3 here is CASNYQPQHF. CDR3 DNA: TGTGCCAGTAACTATCAGCCCCAGCATTTT.

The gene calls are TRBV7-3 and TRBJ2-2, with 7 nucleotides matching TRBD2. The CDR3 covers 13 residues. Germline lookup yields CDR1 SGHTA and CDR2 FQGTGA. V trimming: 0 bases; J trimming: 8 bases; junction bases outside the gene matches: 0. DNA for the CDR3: TGTGCCAGCAGCTTAACGCGGGGGGGGGAGCTGTTTTTT. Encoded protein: CASSLTRGGELFF.

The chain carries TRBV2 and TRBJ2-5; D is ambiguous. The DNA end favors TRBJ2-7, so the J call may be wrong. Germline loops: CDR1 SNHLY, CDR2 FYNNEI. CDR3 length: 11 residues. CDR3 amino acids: CASSAAYEQYF. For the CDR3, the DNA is TGTGCCAGCAGCGCTGCCTACGAGCAGTACTTC.

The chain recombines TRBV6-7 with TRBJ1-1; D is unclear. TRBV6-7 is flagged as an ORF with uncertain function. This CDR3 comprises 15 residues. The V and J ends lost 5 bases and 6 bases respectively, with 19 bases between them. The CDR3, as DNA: TGTGCCAGCAGTGCGGCCGGGTGGGTCGAATCTGAAGCTTTCTTT. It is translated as CASSAAGWVESEAFF.

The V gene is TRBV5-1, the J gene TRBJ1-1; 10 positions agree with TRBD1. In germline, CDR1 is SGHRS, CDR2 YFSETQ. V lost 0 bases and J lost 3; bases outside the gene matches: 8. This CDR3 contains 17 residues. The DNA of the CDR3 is TGCGCCAGCAGCTTGGGACAGGGGGCATACTCGGACACTGAAGCTTTCTTT. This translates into CASSLGQGAYSDTEAFF.